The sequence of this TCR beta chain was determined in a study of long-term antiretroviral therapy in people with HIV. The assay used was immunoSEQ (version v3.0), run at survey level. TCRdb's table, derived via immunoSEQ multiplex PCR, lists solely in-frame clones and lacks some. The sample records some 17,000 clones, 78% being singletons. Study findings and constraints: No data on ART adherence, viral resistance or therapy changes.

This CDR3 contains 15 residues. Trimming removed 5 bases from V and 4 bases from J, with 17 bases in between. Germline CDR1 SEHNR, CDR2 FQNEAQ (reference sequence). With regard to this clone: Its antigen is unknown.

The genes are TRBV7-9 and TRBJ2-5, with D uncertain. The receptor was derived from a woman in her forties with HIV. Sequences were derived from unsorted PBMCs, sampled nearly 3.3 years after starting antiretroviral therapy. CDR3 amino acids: CASSQPRFFGETQYF. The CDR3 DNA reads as TGTGCCAGCAGCCAGCCGCGGTTCTTTGGAGAGACCCAGTACTTC.